This TCR beta chain came from a study of chemoradiotherapy in HPV16-positive cancers. Across the whole study: Candidate HPV-specific T-cell clones and common TCR motifs came from functional assays in a couple of HPV16-positive patients.

Per germline, CDR1 MNHEY and CDR2 SVGAGI. Between the trimmed V and J ends, which lost 10 bases and 6 bases, there was a span of 18 bases. The CDR3 sequence is 13 residues long. General observations from the study: During treatment, candidate HPV-specific clones and E7-related motifs expanded in tumor. HPV-responsive T-cell expansion during chemoradiotherapy was linked to improved recurrence-free survival in HPV16-positive patients.

In its sample, this clone was seen once. As yet, its antigen is unknown. Repertoires were sampled repeatedly during chemoradiotherapy. Clones were read by immunoSEQ multiplex PCR, and TCRdb kept only the in-frame ones, dropping some. The sample carries 2,500 to 3,500 clones, around 81% recorded once. The V call is TRBV6-5, the J call TRBJ1-2; D gene unclear. The clonotype was recovered from a human donor with HPV-associated anogenital cancer. Material: blood, obtained from a patient who underwent chemoradiotherapy. In nucleotides, the CDR3 is TGTGCCACACGGTCGAGGACGGGAGATGGCTACACCTTC. Protein: CATRSRTGDGYTF.